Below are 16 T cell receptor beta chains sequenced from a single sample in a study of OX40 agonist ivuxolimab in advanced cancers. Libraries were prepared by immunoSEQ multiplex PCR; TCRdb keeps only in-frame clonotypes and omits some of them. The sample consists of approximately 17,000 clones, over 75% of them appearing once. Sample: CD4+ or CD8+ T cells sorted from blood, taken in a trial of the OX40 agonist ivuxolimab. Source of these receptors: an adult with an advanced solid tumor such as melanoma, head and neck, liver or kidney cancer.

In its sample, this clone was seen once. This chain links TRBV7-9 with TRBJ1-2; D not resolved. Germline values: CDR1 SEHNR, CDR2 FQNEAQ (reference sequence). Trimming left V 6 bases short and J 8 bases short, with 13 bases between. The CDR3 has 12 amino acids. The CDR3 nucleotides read TGTGCCAGCAGTACCGGGCCGATCGGCTACACCTTC. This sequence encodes CASSTGPIGYTF.

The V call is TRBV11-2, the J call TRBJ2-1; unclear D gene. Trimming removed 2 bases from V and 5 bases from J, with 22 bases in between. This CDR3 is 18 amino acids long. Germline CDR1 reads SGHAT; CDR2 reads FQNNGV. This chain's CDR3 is CASSLLPLSSLTNNEQFF. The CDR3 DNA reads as TGTGCCAGCAGCTTATTACCTCTGAGTAGCCTGACCAACAATGAGCAGTTCTTC.

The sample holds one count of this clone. The CDR3 sequence: CASSIGGSYGYTF. The CDR3 nucleotides are TGTGCCAGTAGTATAGGTGGATCTTATGGCTACACCTTC. The V gene is TRBV19, the J gene TRBJ1-2; no firm D call. The CDR3 covers 13 residues. The V end lost 1 base, the J end lost 5 bases, and 8 bases lay between the germline ends. The germline CDR1 and CDR2 sequences are LNHDA and SQIVND (reference sequence).

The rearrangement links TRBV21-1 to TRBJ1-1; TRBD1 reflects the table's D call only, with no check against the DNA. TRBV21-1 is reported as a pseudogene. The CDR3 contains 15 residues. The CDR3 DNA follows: TGTGCCAGCAGCCCGAAGGGACAGGGACCCACTGAAGCTTTCTTT. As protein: CASSPKGQGPTEAFF.

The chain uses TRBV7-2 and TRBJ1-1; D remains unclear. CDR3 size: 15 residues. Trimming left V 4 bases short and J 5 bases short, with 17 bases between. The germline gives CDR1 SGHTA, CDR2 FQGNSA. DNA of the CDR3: TGTGCCAGCAGCTCCCCCACTGGGATTAGGACTGAAGCTTTCTTT. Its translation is CASSSPTGIRTEAFF.

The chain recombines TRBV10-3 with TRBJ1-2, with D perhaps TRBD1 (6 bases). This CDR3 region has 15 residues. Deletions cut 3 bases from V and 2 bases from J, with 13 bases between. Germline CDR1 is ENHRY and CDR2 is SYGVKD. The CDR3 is CAISDLLGQNYGYTF. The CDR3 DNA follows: TGTGCCATCAGTGACCTTCTCGGACAGAACTATGGCTACACCTTC.

CDR3 sequence (DNA): TGTGCCAGCAGTTTTAGCGCGGGAGGGGTGCAATACTTC. This sequence encodes CASSFSAGGVQYF. The rearrangement links TRBV27 to TRBJ2-5; 9 bases align to TRBD2. The CDR3 extends over 13 amino acids. The V and J ends lost 3 bases and 14 bases, in that order; junction bases with no gene match: 10. Germline V lookup: CDR1 MNHEY, CDR2 SMNVEV (reference sequence).

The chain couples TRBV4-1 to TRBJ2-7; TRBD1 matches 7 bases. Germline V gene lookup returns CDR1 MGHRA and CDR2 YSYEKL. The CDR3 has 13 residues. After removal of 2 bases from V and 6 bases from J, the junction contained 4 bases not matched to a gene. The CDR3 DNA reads TGCGCCAGCAGCCAAACAGGGGCGGGCGAGCAGTACTTC. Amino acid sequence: CASSQTGAGEQYF.

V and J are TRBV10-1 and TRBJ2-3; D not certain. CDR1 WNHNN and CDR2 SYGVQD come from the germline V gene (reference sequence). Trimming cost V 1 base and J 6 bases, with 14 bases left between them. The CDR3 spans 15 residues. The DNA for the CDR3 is TGCGCCAGCAGTGAGTTTGCCGGAGCGTCTGATACGCAGTATTTT. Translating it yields CASSEFAGASDTQYF.

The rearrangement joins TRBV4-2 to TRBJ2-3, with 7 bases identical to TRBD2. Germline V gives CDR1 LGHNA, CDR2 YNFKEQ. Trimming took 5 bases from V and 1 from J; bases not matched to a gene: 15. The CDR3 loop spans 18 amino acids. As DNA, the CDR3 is TGTGCCAGCAGCTTGGGGAGGGTTGAACCCATAGGCACAGATACGCAGTATTTT. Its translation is CASSLGRVEPIGTDTQYF.

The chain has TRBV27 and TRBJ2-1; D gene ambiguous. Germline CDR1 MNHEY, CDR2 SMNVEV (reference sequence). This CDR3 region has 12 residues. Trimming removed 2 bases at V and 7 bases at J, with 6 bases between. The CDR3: CASSLRGNEQFF. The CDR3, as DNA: TGTGCCAGCAGTTTACGCGGTAATGAGCAGTTCTTC.

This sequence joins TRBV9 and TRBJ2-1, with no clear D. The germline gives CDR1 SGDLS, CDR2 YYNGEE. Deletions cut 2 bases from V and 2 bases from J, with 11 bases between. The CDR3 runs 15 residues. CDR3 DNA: TGTGCCAGCAGCGTGGACCAGGTCCCCTACAATGAGCAGTTCTTC. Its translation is CASSVDQVPYNEQFF.

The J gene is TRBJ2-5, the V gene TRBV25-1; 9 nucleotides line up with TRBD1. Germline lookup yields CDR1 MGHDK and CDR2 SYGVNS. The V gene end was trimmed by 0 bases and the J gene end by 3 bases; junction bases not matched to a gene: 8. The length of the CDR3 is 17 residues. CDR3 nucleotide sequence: TGTGCCAGCAGTGAATATAAGGGACAGGGTGTTGAAGAGACCCAGTACTTC. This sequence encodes CASSEYKGQGVEETQYF.

The CDR3 is CAWSSGLGSYGYTF. The CDR3 nucleotides read TGTGCCTGGAGTTCGGGTCTGGGGTCTTATGGCTACACCTTC. The genes are TRBV30 and TRBJ1-2; D is uncertain. This CDR3 has 14 amino acids. CDR1 is GTSNPN, CDR2 SVGIG, per germline (reference sequence). V lost 2 bases to trimming and J lost 5 bases, with 15 bases between them.

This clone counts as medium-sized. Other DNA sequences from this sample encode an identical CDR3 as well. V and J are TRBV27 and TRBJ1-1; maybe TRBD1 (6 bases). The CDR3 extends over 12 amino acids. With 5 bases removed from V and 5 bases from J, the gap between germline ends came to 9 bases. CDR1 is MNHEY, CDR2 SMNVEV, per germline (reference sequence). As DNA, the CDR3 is TGTGCCAGCAGTCCCAGGGGAACTGAAGCTTTCTTT. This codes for CASSPRGTEAFF.

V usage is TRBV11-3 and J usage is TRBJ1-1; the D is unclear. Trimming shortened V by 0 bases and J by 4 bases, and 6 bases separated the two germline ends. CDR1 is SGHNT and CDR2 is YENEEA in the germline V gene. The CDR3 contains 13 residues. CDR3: CASSLEWPTEAFF. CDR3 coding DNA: TGTGCCAGCAGCTTAGAGTGGCCCACTGAAGCTTTCTTT.